The next 5 T cell receptor beta chains were all read from a single sample in a study of T-cell memory formation after mild COVID-19. TCRdb recomputed calls from the 5' RACE reads with MiXCR, one row per CDR3 protein. The sample has around 130,000 distinct CDR3 sequences, about a sixth seen once. Input material: PBMCs or a T cell subset sorted from them (not recorded which). These receptors all stem from an adult woman who had mild COVID-19 (a few samples of this study predate the infection). Cell type and time point are not known.

This clonotype was detected ten times or more. This chain connects TRBV5-1 to TRBJ1-6; D unresolved. Per the germline V gene, CDR1 is SGHRS and CDR2 is YFSETQ. The length of the CDR3 is 15 residues. V was cut by 0 bases and J by 10 bases, with 14 bases left in between. In DNA form, the CDR3 reads TGCGCCAGCAGCTTGGGAGGGCGAGGGAGATCACCCCTCCACTTT. Translated: CASSLGGRGRSPLHF.

The V gene is TRBV29-1, the J gene TRBJ2-7, with D possibly matching TRBD2 (6 bases). Germline V gene data show CDR1 as SQVTM and CDR2 as ANQGSEA. CDR3 length equals 13 residues. Trimming removed 3 bases from V and 4 bases from J, with 13 bases in between. CDR3 nucleotides: TGCAGCGTTGACCCGGAGGGTACGTACGAGCAGTACTTC. Translating gives CSVDPEGTYEQYF.

This clonotype was picked up a small number of times. The chain's CDR3 is CSVGQSDYNEQFF. CDR3 bases: TGCAGCGTTGGACAGTCCGACTACAATGAGCAGTTCTTC. The rearrangement joins TRBV29-1 to TRBJ2-1, with a weak D call TRBD1 (5 bases). Trimming shortened V by 4 bases and J by 3 bases, and 10 bases separated the two germline ends. The length of the CDR3 is 13 residues. Per the germline V gene, CDR1 is SQVTM and CDR2 is ANQGSEA.

The chain carries TRBV4-1 and TRBJ1-2, with D unresolved. From germline, CDR1 is MGHRA and CDR2 YSYEKL. The CDR3 spans 15 residues. With 0 bases removed from V and 4 bases from J, the gap between germline ends came to 12 bases. DNA of the CDR3: TGCGCCAGCAGCCAAGATTTGAGAGAGTTCTATGGCTACACCTTC. Translating it yields CASSQDLREFYGYTF.

The chain has TRBV20-1 and TRBJ2-1; 7 bases are a match to TRBD2. Germline assignment: CDR1 DFQATT and CDR2 SNEGSKA (reference sequence). The CDR3 is 10 amino acids. The V and J ends lost 7 bases and 9 bases, in that order; junction bases with no gene match: 3. As DNA, the CDR3 is TGCAGTGTGTGGGGGGGTGAGCAGTTCTTC. This gives the protein CSVWGGEQFF.